These 11 T cell receptor beta chains came from one sample sequenced in a study of metastatic and nonmetastatic thyroid tumors. No treatment had been given to any patient before thyroid surgery. TCRdb re-called clones via MiXCR from the PCR reads. Of tens of thousands of clones listed, 23% are singletons. The specimen was blood. The origin of the receptors is a male donor with papillary thyroid cancer or a benign thyroid nodule (not recorded which). Some clones in this sample may be carry-over from other donors' samples.

The chain employs TRBV3-1 and TRBJ1-4; D is unclear. The ends were cut back, 1 base at V and 6 bases at J, with 6 bases in the middle. Germline V gives CDR1 LGHDT, CDR2 YNNKEL (reference sequence). The CDR3 runs to 13 residues. Written as DNA, the CDR3 is TGTGCCAGCAGCCAAGGTGGATATGAAAAACTGTTTTTT. This codes for CASSQGGYEKLFF.

This clone came up many times. The CDR3 coding sequence is TGTGCCAGCAGCCAAAATTTCGGACTAGCGGGATCAGATACGCAGTATTTT. Its translation: CASSQNFGLAGSDTQYF. The chain links TRBV4-2 to TRBJ2-3, with TRBD2 identical over 12 bases. CDR1 and CDR2 from the germline V gene are LGHNA and YNFKEQ. The V segment lost 2 bases and the J segment 4 bases; nucleotides outside the gene matches: 7. The CDR3 loop spans 17 amino acids.

Many counts were recorded for this clone. The J gene is TRBJ1-1, the V gene TRBV2; TRBD1 matches 7 bases. This CDR3 region has 14 residues. Germline loops: CDR1 SNHLY, CDR2 FYNNEI. V lost 5 bases, J lost 1 base, and 4 bases stayed unmatched. CDR3: CASSWEGANTEAFF. CDR3 DNA sequence: TGTGCCAGCAGTTGGGAGGGGGCGAACACTGAAGCTTTCTTT.

This clone was counted between two and nine times. This chain joins TRBV6-4 and TRBJ2-2, with D tentatively TRBD2 (5 bases). This CDR3 has 13 residues. Per the germline V gene, CDR1 is MRHNA and CDR2 is SNTAGT. V gave up 3 bases and J gave up 3 bases, with 5 bases separating them. The CDR3, as DNA: TGTGCCAGCAGTGAGCGGGACACCGGGGAGCTGTTTTTT. This sequence encodes CASSERDTGELFF.

This clone was recorded many times. The V gene is TRBV3-1, the J gene TRBJ2-7; D is unclear. The germline gives CDR1 LGHDT, CDR2 YNNKEL (reference sequence). V was cut by 1 base and J by 2 bases, with 3 bases left in between. The CDR3 runs to 12 residues. DNA for the CDR3: TGTGCCAGCAGCCAAGTGGCCTACGAGCAGTACTTC. Protein: CASSQVAYEQYF.

This clone was counted ten times or more. This chain links TRBV30 with TRBJ1-4; D gene ambiguous. Trimming removed 4 bases from V and 4 bases from J, with 4 bases in between. The CDR3 sequence is 11 residues long. Germline-derived CDR1 and CDR2 are GTSNPN and SVGIG (reference sequence). The CDR3 protein is CAWTDNEKLFF. The DNA for the CDR3 is TGTGCCTGGACGGATAATGAAAAACTGTTTTTT.

This clone was seen ten or more times. The rearrangement uses TRBV2 and TRBJ1-4; D might be TRBD1 (5 bases). V was cut by 4 bases and J by 5 bases, with 8 bases left in between. CDR1 is SNHLY, CDR2 FYNNEI, per germline. The CDR3 is 13 residues long. The CDR3 loop reads CASSGGRNEKLFF. The CDR3 region has the DNA TGTGCCAGCAGTGGGGGACGGAATGAAAAACTGTTTTTT. The entire variable domain, with the rest obtained from reference TRBV2 and TRBJ1-4, is as follows: EPEVTQTPSHQVTQMGQEVILRCVPISNHLYFYWYRQILGQKVEFLVSFYNNEISEKSEIFDDQFSVERPDGSNFTLKIRSTKLEDSAMYFCASSGGRNEKLFFGSGTQLSVL.

V usage is TRBV5-6 and J usage is TRBJ1-2; 11 nucleotides agree with TRBD1. Unmatched junction bases numbered 2, after V lost 4 bases and J lost 3 bases. The CDR3 totals 14 residues. Germline V gives CDR1 SGHDT, CDR2 YYEEEE. The DNA for the CDR3 is TGTGCCAGCAGCCCGGGACAGGGGGACTATGGCTACACCTTC. This translates into CASSPGQGDYGYTF.

This clone was counted only a few times. V gene TRBV11-2 combines with J gene TRBJ2-4; D might be TRBD1 or TRBD2, each matching 6 bases. Trimming took 1 base from V and 1 from J, leaving 14 bases between them. The CDR3 length is 17 residues. Germline CDR1 reads SGHAT; CDR2 reads FQNNGV. The CDR3 DNA follows: TGTGCCAGCAGCTTAGGTCCGGGGGCGATGGCCAAAAACATTCAGTACTTC. As protein: CASSLGPGAMAKNIQYF.

This clone was seen more than once but under ten times. The CDR3, as DNA: TGTGCCAGCAGTTTATGGGGGGCTGAGCAGTTCTTC. It yields the protein CASSLWGAEQFF. This chain joins TRBV27 and TRBJ2-1; TRBD1 or TRBD2 may be the D gene (6 bases each). The CDR3 runs to 12 residues. The V gene's germline CDR1 is MNHEY and CDR2 SMNVEV (reference sequence). The V end was cut by 1 base, the J end by 9 bases, with 7 bases between.

This clone was recorded a few times. This chain uses TRBV27 with TRBJ1-6, with 9 bases matching TRBD1. The length of the CDR3 is 17 residues. V trimming: 2 bases; J trimming: 7 bases; junction bases outside the gene matches: 9. Germline V lookup: CDR1 MNHEY, CDR2 SMNVEV (reference sequence). CDR3 sequence: CASSLEGPGQGNSPLHF. The CDR3, as DNA: TGTGCCAGCAGTTTAGAGGGACCGGGACAGGGCAATTCACCCCTCCACTTT.